This TCR beta chain was obtained from a study of identical twins. Study findings and constraints: Out-of-frame alpha sequences common to twins exhibited a surplus of low generation probability. For cord blood, abundant beta clonotypes had fewer insertions, unlike memory repertoires, which showed none. The degree of excess twin sharing was weaker in beta out-of-frame sequences.

No donor was unhealthy or non-Caucasian. In germline, CDR1 is SGHDT, CDR2 YYEEEE. Between the trimmed V and J ends, which lost 4 bases and 5 bases, there was a span of 24 bases. The length of the CDR3 is 17 residues. One entry per CDR3 protein, called by TCRdb with MiXCR from the 5' RACE reads. Among 1.5 million to 2 million distinct CDR3 sequences listed, more than 30% were seen once. On this clonotype itself: Its antigen remains unidentified.

This TCR was sampled from a newborn girl in good health. The gene calls are TRBV5-6 and TRBJ1-1; possible D gene TRBD1, 6 bases. The sequenced sample consisted of cord blood. This chain's CDR3 is CASSPRPGGRRETEAFF. CDR3 bases: TGTGCCAGCAGCCCTCGTCCCGGGGGGCGCCGGGAAACTGAAGCTTTCTTT.